The source of this T cell receptor (beta chain) is a study of siplizumab effects on memory and regulatory T cells. This CDR3 has 14 residues. Germline CDR1 LNHDA, CDR2 SQIVND (reference sequence). Regarding the study as a whole: Siplizumab cultures yielded proliferating Tregs whose suppressive function was not confirmed.

As concerns this clone: Its matching antigen is unknown.

Assay used: immunoSEQ multiplex PCR; TCRdb lists only in-frame clones, some missing. The sample holds about 120,000 clones, 93% seen once. This sequence joins TRBV19 and TRBJ2-5; a possible D gene is TRBD1 (5 bases). TRBJ2-7 explains the end of the DNA better; the J call may be wrong. Source material: non-Treg CD4+ T cells sorted from blood. The source is a human donor in good health. The CDR3 reads CASSIQGGYHEQYF. The CDR3 DNA follows: TGTGCCAGTAGTATCCAGGGTGGATACCACGAGCAGTACTTC.